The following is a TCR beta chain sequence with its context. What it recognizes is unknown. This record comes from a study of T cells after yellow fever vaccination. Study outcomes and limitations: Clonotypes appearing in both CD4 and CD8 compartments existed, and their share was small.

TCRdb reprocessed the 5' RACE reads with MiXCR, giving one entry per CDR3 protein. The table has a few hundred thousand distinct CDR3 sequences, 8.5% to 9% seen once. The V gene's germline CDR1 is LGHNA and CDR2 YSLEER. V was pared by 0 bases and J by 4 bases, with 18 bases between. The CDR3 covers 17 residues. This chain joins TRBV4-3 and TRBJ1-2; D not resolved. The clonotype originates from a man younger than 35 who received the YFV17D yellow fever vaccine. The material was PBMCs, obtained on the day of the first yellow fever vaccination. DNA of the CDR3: TGCGCCAGCAGCCAAGACTGGGCCGACCATCTTCTCTATGGCTACACCTTC. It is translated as CASSQDWADHLLYGYTF.